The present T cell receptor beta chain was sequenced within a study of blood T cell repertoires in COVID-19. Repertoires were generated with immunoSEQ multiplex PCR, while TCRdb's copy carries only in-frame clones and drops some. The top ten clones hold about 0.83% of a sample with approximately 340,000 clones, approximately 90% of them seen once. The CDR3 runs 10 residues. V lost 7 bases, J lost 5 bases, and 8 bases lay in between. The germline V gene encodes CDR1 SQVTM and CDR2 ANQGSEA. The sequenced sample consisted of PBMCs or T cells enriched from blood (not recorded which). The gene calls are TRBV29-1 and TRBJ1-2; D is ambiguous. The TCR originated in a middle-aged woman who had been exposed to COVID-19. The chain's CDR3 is CSGYGYGYTF. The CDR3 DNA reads TGCAGCGGTTACGGTTATGGCTACACCTTC. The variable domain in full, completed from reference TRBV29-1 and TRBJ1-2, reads SAVISQKPSRDICQRGTSLTIQCQVDSQVTMMFWYRQQPGQSLTLIATANQGSEATYESGFVIDKFPISRPNLTFSTLTVSNMSPEDSSIYLCSGYGYGYTFGSGTRLTVV.